Following are 10 T cell receptor beta chains from one sample sequenced in a study of cytomegalovirus exposure and HLA in healthy donors. Profiling relied on immunoSEQ multiplex PCR, and the TCRdb table lists in-frame clones only, not all of them. The sample carries 130,000 to 150,000 clones, over 80% recorded once. Sequencing was carried out using PBMCs. The receptor set was obtained from a woman in her twenties or thirties in good health and CMV-seropositive.

CDR3 residues: CAISESPNAPGTNEKLFF. The CDR3 bases are TGTGCCATCAGTGAATCTCCCAACGCCCCAGGGACTAATGAAAAACTGTTTTTT. The chain has TRBV10-3 and TRBJ1-4; weak D call: TRBD1 (5 bases). Per germline, CDR1 ENHRY and CDR2 SYGVKD. V shed 3 bases and J shed 2 bases, with 19 bases lying between them. The CDR3 has 18 amino acids.

The chain recombines TRBV19 with TRBJ2-7; 7 positions agree with TRBD1. The trim removed 3 bases at V and 5 bases at J, leaving 10 bases unmatched. Germline V gives CDR1 LNHDA, CDR2 SQIVND (reference sequence). This CDR3 contains 15 residues. CDR3 loop: CASSIRQGYLNEQYF. Here the CDR3 DNA reads TGTGCCAGTAGTATCAGACAGGGTTATTTGAACGAGCAGTACTTC.

The chain carries TRBV5-1 and TRBJ2-3; the D is unclear. The germline CDR1 and CDR2 sequences are SGHRS and YFSETQ. Trimming left V 4 bases short and J 0 bases short, with 9 bases between. This CDR3 spans 14 amino acids. The DNA of the CDR3 is TGCGCCAGCAGCCCCGTCCGGAGCACAGATACGCAGTATTTT. Protein: CASSPVRSTDTQYF.

The chain uses TRBV28 and TRBJ1-5; D is ambiguous. This CDR3 spans 14 amino acids. V gave up 6 bases and J gave up 4 bases, with 13 bases separating them. CDR1 is MDHEN, CDR2 SYDVKM, per germline. The CDR3 DNA reads as TGTGCCAGCAGCCCCGGGAAACTGAATCAGCCCCAGCATTTT. Translating it yields CASSPGKLNQPQHF. Complete variable domain (other parts from reference TRBV28 and TRBJ1-5): DVKVTQSSRYLVKRTGEKVFLECVQDMDHENMFWYRQDPGLGLRLIYFSYDVKMKEKGDIPEGYSVSREKKERFSLILESASTNQTSMYLCASSPGKLNQPQHFGDGTRLSIL.

CDR3 region: CATNRREPYTF. In DNA form, the CDR3 reads TGTGCCACCAACCGCAGGGAACCCTACACCTTC. This chain links TRBV28 with TRBJ1-2; TRBD1 is a possible D gene (5 bases). Trimming left V 10 bases short and J 10 bases short, with 16 bases between. This CDR3 spans 11 amino acids. Germline V gene lookup returns CDR1 MDHEN and CDR2 SYDVKM.

The chain is built from TRBV6-6 and TRBJ1-1; D is perhaps TRBD1 (5 bases). This CDR3 comprises 16 residues. V lost 5 bases and J 4 bases, leaving 20 bases between the germline ends. Germline V gene sequence: CDR1 MNHNY, CDR2 SVGAGI (reference sequence). CDR3 loop: CASSPGTLAGGTEAFF. DNA for the CDR3: TGTGCCAGCAGTCCCGGGACCCTTGCCGGGGGCACTGAAGCTTTCTTT.

This clone was seen a few times. V gene TRBV19 combines with J gene TRBJ2-7; 7 bases are shared with TRBD2. Trimming took 2 bases from V and 5 from J; bases not matched to a gene: 12. The CDR3 contains 16 residues. From germline, CDR1 is LNHDA and CDR2 SQIVND (reference sequence). The CDR3 region is CASSIYLSWGGNEQYF. CDR3 nucleotides: TGTGCCAGTAGTATATACCTATCGTGGGGAGGGAACGAGCAGTACTTC.

The chain recombines TRBV10-2 with TRBJ2-6; D perhaps matches TRBD2 (5 bases). CDR3 length: 15 amino acids. CDR1 is WSHSY and CDR2 is SAAADI in the germline V gene. Deletions cut 5 bases from V and 2 bases from J, with 10 bases between. The CDR3 DNA sequence: TGCGCCAGCAGTCGAAAGGAGGCTGGGGCCAACGTCCTGACTTTC. It translates to CASSRKEAGANVLTF.

The chain has TRBV4-1 and TRBJ1-2; TRBD1 aligns across 9 bases. The V gene's germline CDR1 is MGHRA and CDR2 YSYEKL. The CDR3 has 15 amino acids. Unmatched junction bases numbered 3, after V lost 4 bases and J lost 0 bases. The CDR3 reads CASSRGTGTNYGYTF. The CDR3 region has the DNA TGCGCCAGCAGCCGGGGGACAGGGACTAACTATGGCTACACCTTC.

A word on this clone: This sample also contains other DNA sequences that code for the same CDR3. This chain links TRBV19 with TRBJ1-4; 7 bases agree with TRBD1. V was clipped by 7 bases and J by 0 bases; unmatched bases: 2. The CDR3 totals 14 residues. Germline V gives CDR1 LNHDA, CDR2 SQIVND (reference sequence). Here the CDR3 DNA reads TGTGCCAGTAAGGGGGCTGCAACTAATGAAAAACTGTTTTTT. Amino acid sequence: CASKGAATNEKLFF.